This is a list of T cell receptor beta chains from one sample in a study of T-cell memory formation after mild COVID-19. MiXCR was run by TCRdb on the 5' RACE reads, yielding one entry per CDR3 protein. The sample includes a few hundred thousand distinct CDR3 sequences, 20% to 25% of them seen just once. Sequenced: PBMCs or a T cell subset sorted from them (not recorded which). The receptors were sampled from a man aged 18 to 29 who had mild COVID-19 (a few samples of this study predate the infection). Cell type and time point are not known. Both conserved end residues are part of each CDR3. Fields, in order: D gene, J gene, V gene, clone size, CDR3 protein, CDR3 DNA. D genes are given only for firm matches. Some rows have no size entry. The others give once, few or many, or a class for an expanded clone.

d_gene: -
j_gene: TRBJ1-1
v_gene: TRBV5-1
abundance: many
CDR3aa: CASSYGSNTEAFF
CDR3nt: TGCGCCAGCAGCTACGGATCCAACACTGAAGCTTTCTTT

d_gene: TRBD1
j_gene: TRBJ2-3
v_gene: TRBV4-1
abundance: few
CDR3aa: CASSLGQGVTDTQYF
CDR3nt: TGCGCCAGCAGCCTCGGACAGGGCGTCACAGATACGCAGTATTTT

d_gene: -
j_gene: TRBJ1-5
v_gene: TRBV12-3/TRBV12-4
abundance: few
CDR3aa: CASSPDHRGQPQHF
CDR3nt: TGTGCCAGCAGTCCCGACCATCGGGGTCAGCCCCAGCATTTT

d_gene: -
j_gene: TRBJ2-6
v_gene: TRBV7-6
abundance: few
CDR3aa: CASSLGRYGRSGANVLTF
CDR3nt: TGTGCCAGCAGCTTAGGAAGATACGGACGCTCTGGGGCCAACGTCCTGACTTTC

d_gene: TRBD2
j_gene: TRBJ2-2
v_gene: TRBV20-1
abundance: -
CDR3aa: CSAKTSGGHGELFF
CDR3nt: TGCAGTGCAAAGACTAGCGGGGGGCACGGGGAGCTGTTTTTT

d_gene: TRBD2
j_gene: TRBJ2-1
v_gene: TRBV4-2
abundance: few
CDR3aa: CASSQDPLAGGYNEQFF
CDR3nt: TGTGCCAGCAGCCAAGATCCCCTAGCGGGGGGCTACAATGAGCAGTTCTTC

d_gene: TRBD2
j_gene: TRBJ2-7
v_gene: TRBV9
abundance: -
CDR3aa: CASSVGLAGMQYF
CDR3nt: TGTGCCAGCAGCGTAGGACTAGCGGGGATGCAGTACTTC

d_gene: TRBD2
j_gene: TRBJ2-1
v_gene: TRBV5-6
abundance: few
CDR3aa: CASSSNTRGDYNEQFF
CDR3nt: TGTGCCAGCAGCTCAAATACACGGGGGGACTACAATGAGCAGTTCTTC

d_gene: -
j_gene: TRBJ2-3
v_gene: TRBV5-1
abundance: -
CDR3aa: CASSLAGESADTQYF
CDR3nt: TGCGCCAGCAGCTTGGCCGGGGAGAGTGCAGATACGCAGTATTTT

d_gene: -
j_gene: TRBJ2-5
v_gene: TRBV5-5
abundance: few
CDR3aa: CASSSPPVTQYF
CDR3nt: TGTGCCAGCAGCTCGCCCCCAGTGACCCAGTACTTC

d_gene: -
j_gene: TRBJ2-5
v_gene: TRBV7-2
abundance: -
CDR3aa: CASSLVGSPGPAVSETQYF
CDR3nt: TGTGCCAGCAGCTTAGTAGGATCGCCAGGACCCGCTGTTTCAGAGACCCAGTACTTC

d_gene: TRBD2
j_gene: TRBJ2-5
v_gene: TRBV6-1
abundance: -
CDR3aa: CASSEVSGRRIRETQYF
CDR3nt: TGTGCCAGCAGTGAAGTCAGCGGGAGAAGAATTAGGGAGACCCAGTACTTC

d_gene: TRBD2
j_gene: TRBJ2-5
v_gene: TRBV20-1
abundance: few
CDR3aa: CSAVLAGGSQETQYF
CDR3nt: TGCAGTGCGGTGCTAGCGGGGGGCTCCCAAGAGACCCAGTACTTC

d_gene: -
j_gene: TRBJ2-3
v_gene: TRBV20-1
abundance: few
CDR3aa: CSARKGDTQYF
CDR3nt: TGCAGTGCTAGGAAGGGAGATACGCAGTATTTT

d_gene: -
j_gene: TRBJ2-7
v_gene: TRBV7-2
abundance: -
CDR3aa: CASSPENTYEQYF
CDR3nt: TGTGCCAGCAGCCCCGAAAACACCTACGAGCAGTACTTC

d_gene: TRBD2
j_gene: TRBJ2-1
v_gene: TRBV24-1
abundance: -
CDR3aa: CATMGASGGPSSYNEQFF
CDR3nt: TGTGCCACCATGGGGGCTAGCGGGGGGCCCAGCTCCTACAATGAGCAGTTCTTC

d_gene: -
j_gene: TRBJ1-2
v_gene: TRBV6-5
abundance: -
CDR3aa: CASSYSTPGLGRLEANYGYTF
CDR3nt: TGTGCCAGCAGTTACTCGACCCCGGGGCTCGGCCGATTAGAAGCTAACTATGGCTACACCTTC

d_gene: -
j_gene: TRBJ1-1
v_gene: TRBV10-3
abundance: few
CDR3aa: CAISESGQNTEAFF
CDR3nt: TGTGCCATCAGTGAGTCGGGACAGAACACTGAAGCTTTCTTT

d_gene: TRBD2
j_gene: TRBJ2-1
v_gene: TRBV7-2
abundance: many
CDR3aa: CASSPDASGGYNEQFF
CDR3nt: TGTGCCAGCAGCCCGGACGCTAGCGGGGGGTACAATGAGCAGTTCTTC